These 18 T cell receptor beta chains originate from one sample sequenced in a study of T cell responses to AZD1222 COVID-19 vaccine. The data were produced by immunoSEQ multiplex PCR, yet TCRdb's version contains in-frame clones alone and is incomplete. The repertoire holds around 50,000 clones, with 86% as singletons. The sample here was peripheral blood, taken on day 0 of AZD1222 vaccination. All receptors come from an adult in good health.

The V call is TRBV2, the J call TRBJ1-2; tentative D call: TRBD1 (6 bases). The CDR3 has 15 residues. Between the trimmed V and J ends, which lost 4 bases and 0 bases, there was a span of 12 bases. Per germline, CDR1 SNHLY and CDR2 FYNNEI. CDR3 DNA: TGTGCCAGCAGTGTTGCACAGGGACCTAACTATGGCTACACCTTC. Protein product: CASSVAQGPNYGYTF.

This chain uses TRBV11-2 with TRBJ1-2; no firm D call. The V end lost 4 bases, the J end lost 4 bases, and 4 bases lay between the germline ends. The CDR3 runs to 11 residues. Germline V lookup: CDR1 SGHAT, CDR2 FQNNGV. The CDR3 sequence: CASSSGYGYTF. CDR3 nucleotide sequence: TGTGCCAGCAGCTCGGGCTATGGCTACACCTTC.

V and J are TRBV30 and TRBJ1-2, with 8 nucleotides matching TRBD1. Germline V gene sequence: CDR1 GTSNPN, CDR2 SVGIG (reference sequence). V shed 5 bases and J 7 bases; nucleotides not matched to a gene: 9. The CDR3 length is 13 residues. CDR3 sequence reads: CAWGGRTGLGYTF. In DNA form, the CDR3 reads TGTGCCTGGGGGGGGCGGACAGGGCTTGGCTACACCTTC.

CDR3 nucleotide sequence: TGTGCCAGCAGCCCCTCCCGGTTGGCGGGAGGGCCAGGAACCGGGGAGCTGTTTTTT. Translated: CASSPSRLAGGPGTGELFF. The chain recombines TRBV7-9 with TRBJ2-2, with 9 bases fitting TRBD2. CDR3 size: 19 residues. V lost 5 bases, J lost 5 bases, and 18 bases stayed unmatched. From germline, CDR1 is SEHNR and CDR2 FQNEAQ (reference sequence). Complete variable domain (other parts from reference TRBV7-9 and TRBJ2-2): DTGVSQNPRHKITKRGQNVTFRCDPISEHNRLYWYRQTLGQGPEFLTYFQNEAQLEKSRLLSDRFSAERPKGSFSTLEIQRTEQGDSAMYLCASSPSRLAGGPGTGELFFGEGSRLTVL.

V gene TRBV27 combines with J gene TRBJ2-2; TRBD2 aligns across 13 bases. J was trimmed by 0 bases and V by 4 bases; bases with no gene match: 11. The CDR3 is made up of 20 amino acids. Looked up from germline, CDR1 is MNHEY and CDR2 is SMNVEV (reference sequence). This CDR3 reads CASSSYGGLAGVSNTGELFF. CDR3 nucleotides: TGTGCCAGCAGTTCCTACGGCGGACTAGCGGGAGTATCGAACACCGGGGAGCTGTTTTTT.

This chain joins TRBV5-1 and TRBJ1-1; TRBD1 agrees at 8 bases. The trim removed 2 bases at V and 6 bases at J, leaving 6 bases unmatched. The CDR3 contains 14 residues. Germline loops: CDR1 SGHRS, CDR2 YFSETQ. The CDR3 reads CASSFQGQGPEAFF. CDR3 nucleotides: TGCGCCAGCAGCTTTCAAGGACAGGGTCCTGAAGCTTTCTTT.

This clone has more than one count but fewer than ten. This chain joins TRBV3-1 (or the pseudogene TRBV3-2) and TRBJ2-3, with 7 bases matching TRBD2. Germline V gives CDR1 LGHDT, CDR2 YNNKEL (reference sequence). V lost 0 bases, J lost 0 bases, and 12 bases stayed unmatched. The CDR3 is made up of 19 amino acids. In nucleotides, the CDR3 is TGTGCCAGCAGCCAAGATCTGCCGGGAGGCTTCCCTAGCACAGATACGCAGTATTTT. Amino acid sequence: CASSQDLPGGFPSTDTQYF.

The chain links TRBV11-2 to TRBJ2-4; tentatively, D is TRBD1 (5 bases). Germline V lookup: CDR1 SGHAT, CDR2 FQNNGV. Trimming stripped 3 bases from V and 5 bases from J, with 14 bases between. The CDR3 extends over 15 amino acids. In nucleotides, the CDR3 is TGTGCCAGCAGCTTGGGGCCAGCCCCGGAAAACATTCAGTACTTC. Protein product: CASSLGPAPENIQYF.

V and J are TRBV7-3 and TRBJ1-1; TRBD1 might be the D (5 bases). From germline, CDR1 is SGHTA and CDR2 FQGTGA. The V gene lost 1 base and the J gene lost 4 bases, with 7 bases spanning the gap. The CDR3 spans 13 residues. The CDR3 DNA reads as TGTGCCAGCAGCTTAAGGAGGGGCACTGAAGCTTTCTTT. Its protein product is CASSLRRGTEAFF.

The CDR3 region is CASSFQGRNGYTF. DNA of the CDR3: TGTGCCAGCAGCTTTCAGGGTAGGAATGGCTACACCTTC. The chain combines TRBV7-2 with TRBJ1-2; possible D gene TRBD1, 5 bases. Trimming stripped 3 bases from V and 6 bases from J, with 11 bases between. Germline CDR1 is SGHTA and CDR2 is FQGNSA. There are 13 residues in the CDR3. The whole variable domain, remainder taken from reference TRBV7-2 and TRBJ1-2, is GAGVSQSPSNKVTEKGKDVELRCDPISGHTALYWYRQSLGQGLEFLIYFQGNSAPDKSGLPSDRFSAERTGGSVSTLTIQRTQQEDSAVYLCASSFQGRNGYTFGSGTRLTVV.

V gene TRBV18 combines with J gene TRBJ1-5; D is uncertain. CDR3 size: 12 residues. Trimming left V 3 bases short and J 11 bases short, with 11 bases between. Germline CDR1 is KGHSH and CDR2 is LQKENI. DNA for the CDR3: TGTGCCAGCTCACCGGGCCCCGGGGCCCAGCATTTT. Its translation is CASSPGPGAQHF.

The rearrangement links TRBV7-9 to TRBJ1-1; D is ambiguous. This CDR3 has 14 residues. CDR1 and CDR2 from the germline V gene are SEHNR and FQNEAQ (reference sequence). The V end was cut by 2 bases, the J end by 1 base, with 8 bases between. CDR3 in amino acids: CASSLQAGNTEAFF. The CDR3 nucleotides read TGTGCCAGCAGCTTACAGGCAGGGAACACTGAAGCTTTCTTT. Together with reference TRBV7-9 and TRBJ1-1, the CDR3 gives the full variable domain: DTGVSQNPRHKITKRGQNVTFRCDPISEHNRLYWYRQTLGQGPEFLTYFQNEAQLEKSRLLSDRFSAERPKGSFSTLEIQRTEQGDSAMYLCASSLQAGNTEAFFGQGTRLTVV.

The chain couples TRBV5-1 to TRBJ2-5, with 7 bases fitting TRBD1. V lost 3 bases and J lost 2; bases outside the gene matches: 7. Germline loops: CDR1 SGHRS, CDR2 YFSETQ. The CDR3 contains 15 residues. The CDR3 DNA reads as TGCGCCAGCAGCTCCTCCCCGGGACAGCAAGAGACCCAGTACTTC. Translation: CASSSSPGQQETQYF.

The J gene is TRBJ1-4, the V gene TRBV5-5; D is unresolved. The V gene lost 0 bases and the J gene lost 8 bases, with 14 bases spanning the gap. The germline V gene has CDR1 SGHKS and CDR2 YYEKEE (reference sequence). The CDR3 extends over 15 amino acids. CDR3 in amino acids: CASSLVSRSGEKLFF. The DNA of the CDR3 is TGTGCCAGCAGCTTGGTCTCGCGCTCCGGAGAAAAACTGTTTTTT.

This clone was observed a few times. This chain uses TRBV18 with TRBJ2-5; D uncertain. Germline V gene lookup returns CDR1 KGHSH and CDR2 LQKENI. The CDR3 contains 13 residues. Deletions cut 2 bases from V and 3 bases from J, with 7 bases between. CDR3 bases: TGTGCCAGCTCACCAAATAGAGAAGAGACCCAGTACTTC. It is translated as CASSPNREETQYF.

The rearrangement links TRBV12-3 or TRBV12-4 to TRBJ2-7, with a possible D match to TRBD1 (5 bases). Trimming took off 6 bases at V and 4 bases at J, with 13 bases between the two ends. The CDR3 spans 13 residues. The CDR3 sequence: CASRGLDFYEQYF. The CDR3 DNA follows: TGTGCCAGCAGGGGGCTTGACTTTTACGAGCAGTACTTC.

The chain has TRBV30 and TRBJ2-5; TRBD1 aligns across 7 bases. Germline-derived CDR1 and CDR2 are GTSNPN and SVGIG (reference sequence). CDR3 length equals 13 residues. J lost 4 bases, V lost 3 bases, and 5 bases had no gene match. In DNA form, the CDR3 reads TGTGCCTGGAGGCGCCGACAGGGAGAGACCCAGTACTTC. It translates to CAWRRRQGETQYF.

The chain has TRBV27 and TRBJ1-1; D is ambiguous. This CDR3 has 15 amino acids. The V end lost 8 bases, the J end lost 0 bases, and 16 bases lay between the germline ends. Looked up from germline, CDR1 is MNHEY and CDR2 is SMNVEV (reference sequence). The CDR3 DNA is TGTGCCAGCGGCGTAACTGTGAACCTGAACACTGAAGCTTTCTTT. Protein: CASGVTVNLNTEAFF.